This TCR beta chain appears in the sequencing data of a study of blood T cell repertoires in COVID-19. Study in general: Both acute and convalescent COVID-19 samples were obtained from the United States, Italy and Spain. T cells, B-cell-depleted T cells, or PBMCs supplied cDNA or gDNA.

Everyone who took part was roughly 18 to 89 years old, and they came from some 23 US areas. Categorization into cohorts depended on clinical history that participants reported. The germline gives CDR1 LNHDA, CDR2 SQIVND (reference sequence). V was clipped by 3 bases and J by 0 bases, with 11 bases between them. The length of the CDR3 is 15 residues. The data were produced by immunoSEQ multiplex PCR, yet TCRdb's version contains in-frame clones alone and is incomplete. The sample shows 100,000 to 150,000 clones, roughly 80% of them seen only once. This TCR was recovered from a man between 40 and 49 years old with acute COVID-19. The sample consisted of PBMCs or T cells enriched from blood (not recorded which). The genes are TRBV19 and TRBJ1-2; no clear D gene. CDR3 in amino acids: CASSISAGANYGYTF. CDR3 coding DNA: TGTGCCAGTAGTATCTCCGCGGGAGCTAACTATGGCTACACCTTC.